In its sample, the clone carrying this TCR beta chain was seen many times. Unsorted bulk tissue of roughly 18-32 mg yielded co-extracted RNA and DNA. Starting material of roughly 550 ng total RNA yielded TCR beta cDNA via a constant-region primer. ARM-PCR, slightly modified, supplied the TCR beta libraries through three nested multiplex PCR rounds. Running 9 to 11 cycles apiece, the first two PCR rounds relied on TRBV1-TRBV30 forward primers together with a C-beta reverse primer. TCRdb ran MiXCR on the multiplex PCR reads and lists one entry per CDR3 protein. The profile shows more than 70,000 distinct CDR3 sequences, 69% of them singletons. This sample is part of a study of tumor-infiltrating lymphocytes in primary liver carcinoma. This CDR3 is built from 13 residues. The ends were cut back, 3 bases at V and 4 bases at J, with 7 bases in the middle.

Material: tumor-adjacent normal liver tissue. This clonotype was obtained from a middle-aged man with primary liver carcinoma and hepatitis B virus infection. This chain uses TRBV12-3 or TRBV12-4 with TRBJ2-1; possible D gene TRBD2, 5 bases. The CDR3 protein is CASSFREYNEQFF. The CDR3 DNA follows: TGTGCCAGCAGTTTCCGGGAATACAATGAGCAGTTCTTC.